This T cell receptor (beta chain) was recorded in a study of blood T cell repertoires in COVID-19 (TCRdb year 2020). Some background on the complete study: The collaborator samples originated in the United States, Italy and Spain and spanned the acute and convalescent phases of COVID-19. The prospective study material was composed of cDNA or gDNA derived from T cells, B-cell-depleted T cells, or PBMCs. Subjects who had been exposed to COVID-19, were actively infected with it, or had recovered from it provided the deeply sampled blood TCRbeta repertoires that made up the dataset. The repertoires were released in a freely available public database intended as a resource for research on the immune response to SARS-CoV-2. The samples were drawn from two sources: the first 160 participants of the ongoing ImmuneRACE study, and approximately 1,300 subjects contributed by 6 global collaborators. The sample metadata nearly always contained a de-identified subject ID, COVID-19 status, age in years and sex. Where available, HLA class I and class II types were obtained from metadata supplied by the sample provider rather than from assay-based typing. Results and caveats for the whole study, not just this receptor: The amount of clinical and demographic metadata varied by source and participant and was provided uncurated.

In the prospective study, participants were 18 to 89 years old, resided in fewer than 25 geographic areas of the United States, and were enrolled through a virtual design. Cohort assignment in the prospective study relied on participant-reported clinical history from a screening survey and a study questionnaire. Exposed participants had been in contact with someone with a PCR-confirmed or clinician-diagnosed COVID-19 case within 2 weeks of study entry. Each participant in the prospective study had whole blood, serum and a nasopharyngeal or oropharyngeal swab collected by mobile phlebotomists. Prospective study participants could optionally give additional blood draws and questionnaires over an approximately two-month period. Before DNA extraction, prospective study blood samples were shipped either frozen or at room temperature. Regarding this clone: What antigen it recognizes has not been identified. No base quality information exists; no much larger clone differs at one position. Other DNA sequences in the same sample also yield this CDR3.

The immunoSEQ Assay, a bias-controlled multiplex PCR, was used to amplify TCRbeta CDR3 regions from genomic DNA. The published analysis was carried out like this. Nucleated cell counts per sample were estimated from amplification of reference gene primers within the assay. Sequence reads were collapsed and filtered to measure the absolute abundance of every unique TCRbeta CDR3 rearrangement. For each sample, productive Simpson clonality was calculated as the square root of Simpson's diversity index across productive rearrangements. TCRdb took this table from immuneACCESS and kept in-frame rearrangements with V and J called. Such tables lack part of the clones; where checked against another copy, unresolved V genes explain under half of the gap, and the rest is unexplained. That table supplies the V and J calls and clone size; D and trimming were determined from the DNA. This sample holds 270,000 or so clones; approximately 89% were observed only once. 2.5% to 3% of the sample belongs to the ten largest clones.

V is shortened by 6 bases, J by 5 bases, and the region joining them spans 10 bases. Inclusive of the bounding cysteine and phenylalanine, the CDR3 is 12 residues long. Only the CDR3 DNA stays, 36 bases, in frame from base 1. Per the germline V gene, MNHEY is the CDR1 and SVGAGI is the CDR2. The sequence was obtained from a middle-aged man who had been exposed to COVID-19. The source material was PBMCs or T cells enriched from blood (not recorded which). The chain employs TRBV6-5 and TRBJ1-1, and possibly TRBD1, on 5 matching bases. The DNA sequence is as follows: TGTGCCAGCAGAACGGGGGGGACTGAAGCTTTCTTT. It codes for CASRTGGTEAFF.